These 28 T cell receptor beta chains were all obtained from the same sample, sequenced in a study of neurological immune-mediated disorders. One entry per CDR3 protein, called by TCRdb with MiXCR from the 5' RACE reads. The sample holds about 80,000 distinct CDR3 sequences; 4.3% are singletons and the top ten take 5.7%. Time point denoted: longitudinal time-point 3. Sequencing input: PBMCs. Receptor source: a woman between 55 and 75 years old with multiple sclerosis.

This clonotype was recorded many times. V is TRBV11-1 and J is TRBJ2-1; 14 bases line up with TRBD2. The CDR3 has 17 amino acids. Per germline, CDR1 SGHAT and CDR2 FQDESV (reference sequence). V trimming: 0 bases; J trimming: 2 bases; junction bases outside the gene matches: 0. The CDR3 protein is CASSLATSGGAYNEQFF. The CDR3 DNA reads TGTGCCAGCAGCTTAGCGACTAGCGGGGGGGCCTACAATGAGCAGTTCTTC. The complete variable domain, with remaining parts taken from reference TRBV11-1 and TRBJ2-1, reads EAEVAQSPRYKITEKSQAVAFWCDPISGHATLYWYRQILGQGPELLVQFQDESVVDDSQLPKDRFSAERLKGVDSTLKIQPAELGDSAMYLCASSLATSGGAYNEQFFGPGTRLTVL.

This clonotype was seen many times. The CDR3 loop reads CSASGQENTEAFF. The CDR3 DNA sequence: TGCAGTGCTAGTGGCCAGGAGAACACTGAAGCTTTCTTT. The chain uses TRBV20-1 and TRBJ1-1; D remains unclear. The germline V gene has CDR1 DFQATT and CDR2 SNEGSKA (reference sequence). This CDR3 is 13 amino acids long. Trimming took 3 bases from V and 1 from J, leaving 9 bases between them.

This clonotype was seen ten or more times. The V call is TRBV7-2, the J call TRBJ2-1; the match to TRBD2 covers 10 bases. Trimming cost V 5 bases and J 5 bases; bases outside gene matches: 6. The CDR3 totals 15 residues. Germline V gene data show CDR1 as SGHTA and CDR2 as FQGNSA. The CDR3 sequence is CASSPTSGRNNEQFF. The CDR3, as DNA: TGTGCCAGCAGCCCGACTAGCGGGCGGAACAATGAGCAGTTCTTC.

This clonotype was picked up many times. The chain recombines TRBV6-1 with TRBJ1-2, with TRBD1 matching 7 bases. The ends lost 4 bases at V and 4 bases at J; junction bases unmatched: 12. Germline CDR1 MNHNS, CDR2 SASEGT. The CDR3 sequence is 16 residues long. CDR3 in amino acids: CASSGGRTGLFYGYTF. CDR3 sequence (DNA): TGTGCCAGCAGTGGGGGGAGGACAGGTTTATTCTATGGCTACACCTTC.

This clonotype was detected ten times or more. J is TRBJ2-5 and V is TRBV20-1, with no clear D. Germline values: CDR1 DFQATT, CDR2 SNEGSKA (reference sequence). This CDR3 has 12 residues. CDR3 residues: CRAPDALETQYF. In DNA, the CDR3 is TGCAGGGCCCCCGATGCGTTGGAGACCCAGTACTTC.

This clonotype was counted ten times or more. CDR3 sequence: CASSLGLEETQYF. As DNA, the CDR3 is TGTGCCAGCTCACTGGGACTTGAAGAGACCCAGTACTTC. V is TRBV18 and J is TRBJ2-5, with D tentatively TRBD2 (6 bases). CDR1 and CDR2 (germline): KGHSH, LQKENI. V gave up 4 bases and J gave up 3 bases, with 9 bases separating them. The CDR3 is made up of 13 amino acids. Combining the CDR3 with reference TRBV18 and TRBJ2-5 gives the whole variable domain NAGVMQNPRHLVRRRGQEARLRCSPMKGHSHVYWYRQLPEEGLKFMVYLQKENIIDESGMPKERFSAEFPKEGPSILRIQQVVRGDSAAYFCASSLGLEETQYFGPGTRLLVL.

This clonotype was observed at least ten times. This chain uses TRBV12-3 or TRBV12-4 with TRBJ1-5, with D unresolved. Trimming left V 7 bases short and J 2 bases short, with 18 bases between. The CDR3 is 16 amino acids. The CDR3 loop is CASTLSHGSGNQPQHF. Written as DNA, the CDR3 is TGTGCCAGCACCCTTAGTCATGGGAGCGGCAATCAGCCCCAGCATTTT.

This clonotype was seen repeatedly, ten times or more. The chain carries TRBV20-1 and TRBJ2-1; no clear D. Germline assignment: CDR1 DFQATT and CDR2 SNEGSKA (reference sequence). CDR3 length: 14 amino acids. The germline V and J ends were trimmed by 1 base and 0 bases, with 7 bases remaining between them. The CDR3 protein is CSARAPVSYNEQFF. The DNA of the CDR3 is TGCAGTGCTAGAGCCCCGGTCTCCTACAATGAGCAGTTCTTC.

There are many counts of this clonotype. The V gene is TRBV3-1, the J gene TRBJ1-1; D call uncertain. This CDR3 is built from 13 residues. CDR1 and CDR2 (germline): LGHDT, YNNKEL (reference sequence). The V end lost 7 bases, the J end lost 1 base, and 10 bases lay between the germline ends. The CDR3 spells CASNWAGNTEAFF. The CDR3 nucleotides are TGTGCCAGCAACTGGGCCGGGAACACTGAAGCTTTCTTT.

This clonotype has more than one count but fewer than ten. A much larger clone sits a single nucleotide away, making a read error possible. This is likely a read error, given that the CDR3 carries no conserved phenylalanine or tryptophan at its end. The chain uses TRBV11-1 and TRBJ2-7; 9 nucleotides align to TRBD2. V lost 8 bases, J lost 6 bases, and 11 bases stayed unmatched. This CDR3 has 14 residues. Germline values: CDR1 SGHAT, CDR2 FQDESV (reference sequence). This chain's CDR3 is CASGVAGEKVEQYL. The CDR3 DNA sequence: TGTGCCAGCGGAGTAGCGGGGGAGAAGGTCGAGCAGTACTTA.

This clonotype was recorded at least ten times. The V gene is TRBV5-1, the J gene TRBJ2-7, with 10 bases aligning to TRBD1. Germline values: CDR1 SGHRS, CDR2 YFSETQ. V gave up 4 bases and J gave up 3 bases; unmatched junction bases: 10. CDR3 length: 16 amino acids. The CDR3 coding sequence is TGCGCCAGCAGCAGGTACCTACGGGACAGGGGCTACGAGCAGTACTTC. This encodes CASSRYLRDRGYEQYF.

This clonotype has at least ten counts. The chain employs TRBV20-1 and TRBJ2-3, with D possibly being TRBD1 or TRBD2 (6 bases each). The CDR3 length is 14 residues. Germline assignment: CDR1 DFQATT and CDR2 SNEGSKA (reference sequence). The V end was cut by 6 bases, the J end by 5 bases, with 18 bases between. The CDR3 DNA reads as TGCAGTGCGCGGGAAGGGGGGCAGGGAGATACGCAGTATTTT. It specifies CSAREGGQGDTQYF.

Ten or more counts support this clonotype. CDR3 nucleotides: TGCGCCAGCAGCTTCTTCGTCTACAATGAGCAGTTCTTC. Its translation: CASSFFVYNEQFF. The chain has TRBV5-1 and TRBJ2-1, with unresolved D. Germline V CDR1 and CDR2: SGHRS, YFSETQ. Trimming shortened V by 2 bases and J by 3 bases, and 6 bases separated the two germline ends. The CDR3 is made up of 13 amino acids.

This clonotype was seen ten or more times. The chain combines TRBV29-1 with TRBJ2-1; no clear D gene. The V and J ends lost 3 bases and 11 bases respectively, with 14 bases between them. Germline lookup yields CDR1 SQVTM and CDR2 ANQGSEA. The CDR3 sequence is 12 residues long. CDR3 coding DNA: TGCAGCGTTGATGTCAGCAGGATTCAGCAGTTCTTC. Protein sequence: CSVDVSRIQQFF.

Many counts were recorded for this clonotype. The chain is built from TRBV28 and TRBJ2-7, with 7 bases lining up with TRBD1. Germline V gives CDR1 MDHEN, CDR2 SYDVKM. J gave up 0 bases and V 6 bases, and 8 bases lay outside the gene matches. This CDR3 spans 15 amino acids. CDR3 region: CASRRLTGSSYEQYF. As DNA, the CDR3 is TGTGCCAGCAGGCGGCTGACAGGGAGCTCCTACGAGCAGTACTTC.

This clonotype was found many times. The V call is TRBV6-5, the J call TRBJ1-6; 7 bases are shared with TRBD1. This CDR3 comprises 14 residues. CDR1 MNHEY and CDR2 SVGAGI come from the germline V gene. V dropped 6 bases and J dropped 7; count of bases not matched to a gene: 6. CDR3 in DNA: TGTGCCAGCAGGCCAGGGGGGTCGAATTCACCCCTCCACTTT. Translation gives CASRPGGSNSPLHF.

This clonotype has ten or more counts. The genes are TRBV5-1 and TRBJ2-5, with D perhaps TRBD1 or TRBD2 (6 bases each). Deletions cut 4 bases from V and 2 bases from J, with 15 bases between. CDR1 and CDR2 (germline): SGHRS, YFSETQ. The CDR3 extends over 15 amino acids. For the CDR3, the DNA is TGCGCCAGCAGCGGGGGGCGGCAGTTGCAAGAGACCCAGTACTTC. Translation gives CASSGGRQLQETQYF.

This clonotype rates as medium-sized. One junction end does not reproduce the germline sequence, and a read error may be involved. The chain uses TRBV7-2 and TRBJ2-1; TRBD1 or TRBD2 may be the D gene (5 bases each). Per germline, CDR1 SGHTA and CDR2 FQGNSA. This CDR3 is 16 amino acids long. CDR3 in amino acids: CASSSIPGRPINGQFF. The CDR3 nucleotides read TGTGCCAGCAGCTCGATTCCGGGACGGCCCATCAATGGGCAGTTCTTC.

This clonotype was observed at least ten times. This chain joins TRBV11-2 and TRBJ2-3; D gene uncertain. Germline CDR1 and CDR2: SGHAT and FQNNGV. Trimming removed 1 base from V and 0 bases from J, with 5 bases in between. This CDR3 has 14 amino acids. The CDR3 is CASSLARSTDTQYF. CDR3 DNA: TGTGCCAGCAGCTTAGCACGGAGCACAGATACGCAGTATTTT.

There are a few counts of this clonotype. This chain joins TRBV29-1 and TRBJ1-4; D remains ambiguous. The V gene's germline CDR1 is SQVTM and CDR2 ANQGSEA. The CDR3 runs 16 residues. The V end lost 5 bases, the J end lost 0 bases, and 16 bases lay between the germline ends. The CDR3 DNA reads TGCAGCGTTAAGTCCGCAGGTGGCTCAACTAATGAAAAACTGTTTTTT. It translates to CSVKSAGGSTNEKLFF.

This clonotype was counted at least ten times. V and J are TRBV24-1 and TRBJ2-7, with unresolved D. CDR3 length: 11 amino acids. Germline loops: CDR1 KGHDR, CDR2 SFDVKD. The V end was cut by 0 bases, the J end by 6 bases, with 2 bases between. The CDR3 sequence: CATSDLGEQYF. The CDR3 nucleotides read TGTGCCACCAGTGATTTGGGCGAGCAGTACTTC.

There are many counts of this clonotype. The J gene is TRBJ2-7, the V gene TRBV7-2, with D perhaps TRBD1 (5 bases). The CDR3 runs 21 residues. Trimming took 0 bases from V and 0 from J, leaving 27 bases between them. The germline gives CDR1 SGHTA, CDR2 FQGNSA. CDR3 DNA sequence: TGTGCCAGCAGCTTAGCGCAGGGTGGAACCTTCGAGGCCCTAAGCTCCTACGAGCAGTACTTC. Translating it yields CASSLAQGGTFEALSSYEQYF.

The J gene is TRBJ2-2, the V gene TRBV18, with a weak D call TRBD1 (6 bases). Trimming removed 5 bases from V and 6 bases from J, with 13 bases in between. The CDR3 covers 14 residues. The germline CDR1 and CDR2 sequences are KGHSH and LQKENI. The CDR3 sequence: CASSSDSGAGELFF. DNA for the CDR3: TGTGCCAGCTCATCGGACTCAGGGGCCGGGGAGCTGTTTTTT.

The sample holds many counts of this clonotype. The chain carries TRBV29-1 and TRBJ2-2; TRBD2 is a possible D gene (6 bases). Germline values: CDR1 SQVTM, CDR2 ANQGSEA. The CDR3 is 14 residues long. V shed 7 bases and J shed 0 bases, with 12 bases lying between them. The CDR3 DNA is TGCAGCGGTATGGAGGGACCGAACACCGGGGAGCTGTTTTTT. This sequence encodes CSGMEGPNTGELFF.

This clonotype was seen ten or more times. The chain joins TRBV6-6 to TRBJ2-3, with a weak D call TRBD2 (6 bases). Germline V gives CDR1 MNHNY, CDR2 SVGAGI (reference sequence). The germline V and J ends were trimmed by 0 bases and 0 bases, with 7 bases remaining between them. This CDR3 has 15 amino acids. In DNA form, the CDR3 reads TGTGCCAGCAGTTACTCGGGACTTAGCACAGATACGCAGTATTTT. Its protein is CASSYSGLSTDTQYF.

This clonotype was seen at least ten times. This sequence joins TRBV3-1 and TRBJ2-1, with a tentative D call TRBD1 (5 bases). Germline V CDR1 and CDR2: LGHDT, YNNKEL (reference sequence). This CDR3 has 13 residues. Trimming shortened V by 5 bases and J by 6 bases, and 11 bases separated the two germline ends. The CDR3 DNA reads TGTGCCAGCAGCAGGGGAAGGGTCAATGAGCAGTTCTTC. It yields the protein CASSRGRVNEQFF.

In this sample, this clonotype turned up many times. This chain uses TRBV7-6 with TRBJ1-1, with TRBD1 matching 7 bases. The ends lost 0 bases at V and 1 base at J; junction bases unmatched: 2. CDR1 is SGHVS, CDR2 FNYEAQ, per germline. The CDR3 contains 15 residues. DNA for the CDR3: TGTGCCAGCAGCTTAGCGCAGGGGGGGAACACTGAAGCTTTCTTT. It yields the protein CASSLAQGGNTEAFF.

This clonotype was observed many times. This CDR3 reads CASSAPLRGSYEQYF. CDR3 nucleotides: TGCGCCAGCAGCGCTCCTTTACGGGGTTCCTACGAGCAGTACTTC. This rearrangement joins TRBV5-1 to TRBJ2-7; D is perhaps TRBD2 (5 bases). Germline V gene data show CDR1 as SGHRS and CDR2 as YFSETQ. CDR3 size: 15 residues. V dropped 4 bases and J dropped 1 base, with 15 bases sitting between them.